The source of this TCR beta chain is a study of Graves' ophthalmopathy and Graves' hyperthyroidism. Study-level points and caveats: A majority of expanded thyroid clonotypes exceeding 0.001 frequency were likewise present in blood.

As the template, RNA transcripts were used to amplify TCR beta CDR3 regions. The first round was an RT-PCR with HTBI primers, and the second round was a multiplex PCR. TCRdb re-called the multiplex PCR reads through MiXCR, storing one row per CDR3 protein. This table holds 900,000 to 1,200,000 distinct CDR3 sequences, 35% to 40% found once. This CDR3 has 16 residues. Looked up from germline, CDR1 is SGDLS and CDR2 is YYNGEE. V was shortened by 0 bases and J by 1 base, with 10 bases between the two germline ends. Concerning this clonotype: Antigen specificity is unknown.

A diagnosis was made from clinical symptoms together with serum thyroxine, TRAb, thyroid ultrasound and orbital computed tomography. The sample was peripheral blood or thyroid tissue (not recorded which). This sequence originates from an adult man with Graves' hyperthyroidism. The V and J genes are TRBV9 and TRBJ2-2; D is uncertain. The chain's CDR3 is CASSVEWFKNTGELFF. The DNA for the CDR3 is TGTGCCAGCAGCGTAGAATGGTTTAAGAACACCGGGGAGCTGTTTTTT. The full variable domain, completed using reference TRBV9 and TRBJ2-2, is DSGVTQTPKHLITATGQRVTLRCSPRSGDLSVYWYQQSLDQGLQFLIQYYNGEERAKGNILERFSAQQFPDLHSELNLSSLELGDSALYFCASSVEWFKNTGELFFGEGSRLTVL.